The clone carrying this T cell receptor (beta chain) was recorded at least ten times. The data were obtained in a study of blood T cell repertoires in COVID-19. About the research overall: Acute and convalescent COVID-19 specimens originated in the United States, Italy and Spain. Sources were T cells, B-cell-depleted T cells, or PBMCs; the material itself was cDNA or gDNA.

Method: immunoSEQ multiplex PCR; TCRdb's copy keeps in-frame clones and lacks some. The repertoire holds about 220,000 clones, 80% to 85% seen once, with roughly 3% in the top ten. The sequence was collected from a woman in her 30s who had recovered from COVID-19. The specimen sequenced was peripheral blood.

The CDR3 here is CASSLDEGTALRSNTEAFF. The CDR3 DNA is TGTGCCAGCAGCTTGGACGAAGGGACAGCTCTCCGGAGTAACACTGAAGCTTTCTTT. The V gene is TRBV11-3, the J gene TRBJ1-1; 7 bases match TRBD1. The CDR3 loop spans 19 amino acids. The germline CDR1 and CDR2 sequences are SGHNT and YENEEA. V gave up 3 bases and J gave up 2 bases; unmatched junction bases: 18.